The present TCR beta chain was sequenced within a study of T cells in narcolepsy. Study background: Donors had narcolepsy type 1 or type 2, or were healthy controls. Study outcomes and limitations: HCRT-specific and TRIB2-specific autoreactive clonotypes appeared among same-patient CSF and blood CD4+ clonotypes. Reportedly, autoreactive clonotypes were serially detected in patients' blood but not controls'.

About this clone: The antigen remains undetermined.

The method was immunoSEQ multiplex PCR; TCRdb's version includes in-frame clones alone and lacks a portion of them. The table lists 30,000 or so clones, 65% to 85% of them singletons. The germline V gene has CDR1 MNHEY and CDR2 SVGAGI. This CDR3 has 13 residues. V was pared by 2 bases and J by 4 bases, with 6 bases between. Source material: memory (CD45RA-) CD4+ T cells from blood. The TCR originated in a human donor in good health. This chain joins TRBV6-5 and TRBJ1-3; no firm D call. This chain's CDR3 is CASSYVKGNTIYF. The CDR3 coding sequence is TGTGCCAGCAGTTACGTTAAAGGAAACACCATATATTTT.